This TCR beta chain was found in a study of T cells after yellow fever vaccination. Study-level information: Libraries from low-cell-number fractions were prepared with the SMART-Seq v4 Ultra Low Input RNA kit.

V shed 1 base and J 1 base; nucleotides not matched to a gene: 6. In germline, CDR1 is LGHDT, CDR2 YNNKEL (reference sequence). The CDR3 spans 16 residues. A note on this clonotype: What it binds is unknown.

Whole-study results and caveats: The secondary response peaked faster, at day 5 versus 15, but was weaker.

TCRdb reprocessed the 5' RACE reads with MiXCR, giving one entry per CDR3 protein. The sample has approximately 580,000 distinct CDR3 sequences, approximately 16% seen once. This rearrangement joins TRBV3-1 to TRBJ1-2; 7 bases align to TRBD1. Sequenced material: PBMCs, taken about 5 days after the first yellow fever vaccination. The sequence was obtained from a young man who received the YFV17D yellow fever vaccine. In nucleotides, the CDR3 is TGTGCCAGCAGCCAAGGGCGGACAGGCTTTAACTATGGCTACACCTTC. Residues: CASSQGRTGFNYGYTF.